Sequencing of this TCR beta chain was carried out in a study of shared T cell receptors in the human thymus. The data were produced by immunoSEQ multiplex PCR, yet TCRdb's version contains in-frame clones alone and is incomplete. The sample carries about 710,000 clones, around 87% recorded once. The CDR3 covers 11 residues. Germline CDR1 and CDR2: LNHNV and YYDKDF (reference sequence). Trimming shortened V by 5 bases and J by 5 bases, and 6 bases separated the two germline ends. The same specimen was also included in a second study, on human thymus T cells. That publication notes: The people who donated were healthy Finnish babies having corrective surgery for congenital heart defects. Thymic material originated from resections removed in the course of corrective heart surgery. An apparent bias in V and J gene usage was seen in thymic and blood repertoires. Overlap was high between thymic repertoires from unrelated individuals, as reported in related research.

This TCR was recovered from a boy under two years old with a congenital heart defect. This chain links TRBV15 with TRBJ2-5; D gene ambiguous. Sequenced sample: thymocytes. Here the CDR3 reads CATSVMETQYF. The CDR3 nucleotides read TGTGCCACCAGCGTCATGGAGACCCAGTACTTC.